The present T cell receptor (beta chain) was sequenced within a study of blood T cell repertoires in COVID-19. Germline trimming cut 5 bases from V and 7 bases from J; bases unmatched to any gene: 7. The germline CDR1 and CDR2 sequences are MNHEY and SVGAGI. This CDR3 is 15 amino acids long. The method was immunoSEQ multiplex PCR; TCRdb's version includes in-frame clones alone and lacks a portion of them. The sample shows about 360,000 clones, approximately 86% of them seen only once. The source of this sequence is a woman aged 60-75 years with COVID-19, enrolled during active disease. Sequenced sample: peripheral blood. V gene TRBV6-5 combines with J gene TRBJ1-5, with 11 bases fitting TRBD1. CDR3 sequence: CASSTIRDRGQPQHF. CDR3 DNA: TGTGCCAGCAGTACTATCCGGGACAGGGGGCAGCCCCAGCATTTT.